The 18 T cell receptor beta chains given below trace back to one sample, sequenced in a study of beta chain features in type 1 diabetes. The investigators reverse transcribed all of the isolated RNA, so they sequenced expressed TCRB transcripts. Libraries were prepared by immunoSEQ multiplex PCR; TCRdb keeps only in-frame clonotypes and omits some of them. The sample lists hundreds of thousands of clones; around 16% were seen once. Study outcomes and limitations: Across all four CD4+ subsets, people with type 1 diabetes showed modestly shorter TCRB CDR3s.

Their antigens remain unidentified. The specimen was naive CD4+ T cells from blood. These receptor sequences come from a young man with type 1 diabetes.

This sequence joins TRBV19 and TRBJ2-6; D possibly corresponds to TRBD2 (5 bases). Germline V gene lookup returns CDR1 LNHDA and CDR2 SQIVND (reference sequence). Trimming left V 1 base short and J 4 bases short, with 17 bases between. The CDR3 is 18 amino acids. CDR3 in DNA: TGTGCCAGTAGTATAGCCCCCCGCCGGGGTACCGGGGCCAACGTCCTGACTTTC. The encoded protein is CASSIAPRRGTGANVLTF.

This rearrangement joins TRBV5-1 to TRBJ1-4; D gene uncertain. Trimming stripped 2 bases from V and 8 bases from J, with 16 bases between. Germline V gene lookup returns CDR1 SGHRS and CDR2 YFSETQ. The CDR3 length is 15 residues. This CDR3 is CASSFRAGKDEKLFF. CDR3 DNA sequence: TGCGCCAGCAGCTTCCGGGCCGGGAAGGACGAAAAACTGTTTTTT.

This clone appeared a few times. The chain carries TRBV7-2 and TRBJ2-5; D perhaps matches TRBD2 (6 bases). This CDR3 region has 12 residues. Between the trimmed V and J ends, which lost 8 bases and 6 bases, there was a span of 13 bases. Germline V CDR1 and CDR2: SGHTA, FQGNSA. The CDR3 sequence: CASARGFQTQYF. DNA for the CDR3: TGTGCCAGCGCCCGGGGGTTCCAGACCCAGTACTTC.

The chain uses TRBV18 and TRBJ2-1, with a possible D match to TRBD1 (5 bases). V lost 0 bases, J lost 6 bases, and 6 bases lay in between. Germline-derived CDR1 and CDR2 are KGHSH and LQKENI. This CDR3 region has 13 residues. CDR3 amino acids: CASSPPQGNEQFF. DNA of the CDR3: TGTGCCAGCTCACCACCGCAGGGCAATGAGCAGTTCTTC.

This clone was picked up a small number of times. The J gene is TRBJ1-1, the V gene TRBV29-1, with unresolved D. V was clipped by 4 bases and J by 0 bases, with 9 bases between them. The CDR3 is 13 residues long. Looked up from germline, CDR1 is SQVTM and CDR2 is ANQGSEA. Here the CDR3 reads CSVGRLLNTEAFF. As DNA, the CDR3 is TGCAGCGTTGGTAGACTTCTGAACACTGAAGCTTTCTTT.

The J gene is TRBJ2-7, the V gene TRBV11-1, with 7 bases lining up with TRBD1. The CDR3 has 14 amino acids. Germline CDR1 is SGHAT and CDR2 is FQDESV (reference sequence). Trimming took 5 bases from V and 2 from J; bases not matched to a gene: 6. The CDR3 coding sequence is TGTGCCAGCAGCACAAGGGACAGAGCCTACGAGCAGTACTTC. Protein: CASSTRDRAYEQYF.

V is TRBV20-1 and J is TRBJ1-2; D call uncertain. The CDR3 is 10 residues long. Trimming took 1 base from V and 7 from J, leaving 4 bases between them. CDR1 and CDR2 (germline): DFQATT, SNEGSKA (reference sequence). CDR3 loop: CSARGIGYTF. The CDR3 DNA is TGCAGTGCTAGAGGTATTGGCTACACCTTC.

In its sample, this clone was seen a few times. The rearrangement joins TRBV15 to TRBJ1-5; D is ambiguous. The CDR3 loop spans 15 amino acids. CDR1 and CDR2 from the germline V gene are LNHNV and YYDKDF (reference sequence). V was pared by 0 bases and J by 7 bases, with 13 bases between. As DNA, the CDR3 is TGTGCCACCAGCAGAGATCCGATGGTGGCCCAGCCCCAGCATTTT. Protein product: CATSRDPMVAQPQHF. Filled out from reference TRBV15 and TRBJ1-5, the complete variable domain reads DAMVIQNPRYQVTQFGKPVTLSCSQTLNHNVMYWYQQKSSQAPKLLFHYYDKDFNNEADTPDNFQSRRPNTSFCFLDIRSPGLGDTAMYLCATSRDPMVAQPQHFGDGTRLSIL.

V usage is TRBV6-5 and J usage is TRBJ1-5, with 7 nucleotides matching TRBD1. The V segment lost 0 bases and the J segment 7 bases; nucleotides outside the gene matches: 6. Germline V gene lookup returns CDR1 MNHEY and CDR2 SVGAGI. The CDR3 totals 15 residues. The CDR3 region has the DNA TGTGCCAGCAGTTACTCGGGACAGCCTTCACAGCCCCAGCATTTT. Residues: CASSYSGQPSQPQHF.

This clone appeared a few times. The chain carries TRBV7-9 and TRBJ2-5; no clear D. This CDR3 has 11 amino acids. The germline V gene has CDR1 SEHNR and CDR2 FQNEAQ (reference sequence). The V and J ends lost 5 bases and 2 bases respectively, with 3 bases between them. The CDR3 DNA reads as TGTGCCAGCAGCCAGCAAGAGACCCAGTACTTC. As protein: CASSQQETQYF. Complete variable domain (other parts from reference TRBV7-9 and TRBJ2-5): DTGVSQNPRHKITKRGQNVTFRCDPISEHNRLYWYRQTLGQGPEFLTYFQNEAQLEKSRLLSDRFSAERPKGSFSTLEIQRTEQGDSAMYLCASSQQETQYFGPGTRLLVL.

The chain has TRBV7-9 and TRBJ1-5; maybe TRBD1 (5 bases). V was trimmed by 2 bases and J by 2 bases, leaving 16 bases between them. The CDR3 is 17 residues long. Germline CDR1 is SEHNR and CDR2 is FQNEAQ (reference sequence). CDR3 DNA sequence: TGTGCCAGCAGCTTATTTCGCGGGGGTCGGGGCAATCAGCCCCAGCATTTT. Translated, it gives CASSLFRGGRGNQPQHF. The variable domain in full, completed from reference TRBV7-9 and TRBJ1-5, reads DTGVSQNPRHKITKRGQNVTFRCDPISEHNRLYWYRQTLGQGPEFLTYFQNEAQLEKSRLLSDRFSAERPKGSFSTLEIQRTEQGDSAMYLCASSLFRGGRGNQPQHFGDGTRLSIL.

This clone has just a few counts. The chain carries TRBV11-2 and TRBJ2-5, with D possibly being TRBD2 (6 bases). CDR1 is SGHAT, CDR2 FQNNGV, per germline. The CDR3 contains 14 residues. V shed 5 bases and J shed 5 bases, with 15 bases lying between them. CDR3 nucleotide sequence: TGTGCCAGCAGCCAAAATGGGGGGAGGGAGACCCAGTACTTC. Its translation is CASSQNGGRETQYF.

Only a few counts were recorded for this clone. The V gene is TRBV5-1, the J gene TRBJ2-1, with D perhaps matching TRBD2 (6 bases). V was cut by 2 bases and J by 11 bases, with 14 bases left in between. Germline CDR1 reads SGHRS; CDR2 reads YFSETQ. The CDR3 has 13 amino acids. CDR3 protein: CASSFGTPSKQFF. The CDR3 DNA is TGCGCCAGCAGCTTCGGGACTCCCTCCAAGCAGTTCTTC.

This clone appeared a few times. CDR3 sequence reads: CASSATSSNEQFF. The CDR3 DNA reads TGTGCCAGCAGCGCGACTAGTTCCAATGAGCAGTTCTTC. The chain is built from TRBV9 and TRBJ2-1, with a tentative D call TRBD2 (6 bases). Per germline, CDR1 SGDLS and CDR2 YYNGEE. V shed 3 bases and J shed 6 bases, with 10 bases lying between them. The CDR3 has 13 amino acids.

The chain links TRBV30 to TRBJ2-3, with D unresolved. This CDR3 is 14 amino acids long. Trimming took 0 bases from V and 1 from J, leaving 8 bases between them. Germline loops: CDR1 GTSNPN, CDR2 SVGIG (reference sequence). CDR3 residues: CAWSVSRGTDTQYF. DNA for the CDR3: TGTGCCTGGAGTGTGAGTCGGGGCACAGATACGCAGTATTTT.

The chain is built from TRBV4-3 and TRBJ2-5; a weak D match, TRBD1 (5 bases). The CDR3 runs 18 residues. The germline gives CDR1 LGHNA, CDR2 YSLEER. The ends were cut back, 2 bases at V and 1 base at J, with 20 bases in the middle. The CDR3: CASSQNRLAGQVQETQYF. CDR3 sequence (DNA): TGCGCCAGCAGCCAAAATCGGCTCGCCGGACAAGTCCAAGAGACCCAGTACTTC.

The chain links TRBV5-1 to TRBJ2-2; D gene unclear. Germline V gene lookup returns CDR1 SGHRS and CDR2 YFSETQ. The CDR3 consists of 17 residues. Between the trimmed V and J ends, which lost 0 bases and 0 bases, there was a span of 12 bases. This CDR3 reads CASSLASDVANTGELFF. The CDR3, as DNA: TGCGCCAGCAGCTTGGCCAGCGATGTTGCGAACACCGGGGAGCTGTTTTTT. The full variable domain, its missing parts supplied by reference TRBV5-1 and TRBJ2-2, is KAGVTQTPRYLIKTRGQQVTLSCSPISGHRSVSWYQQTPGQGLQFLFEYFSETQRNKGNFPGRFSGRQFSNSRSEMNVSTLELGDSALYLCASSLASDVANTGELFFGEGSRLTVL.

J is TRBJ2-3 and V is TRBV5-1, with a weak D call TRBD2 (6 bases). The V gene lost 4 bases and the J gene lost 2 bases, with 17 bases spanning the gap. CDR1 and CDR2 from the germline V gene are SGHRS and YFSETQ. CDR3 size: 16 residues. The CDR3 sequence is CASSPGHGRDTDTQYF. The CDR3 DNA reads TGCGCCAGCAGCCCAGGACATGGGCGGGACACAGATACGCAGTATTTT.